This T cell receptor (beta chain) comes out of a study of shared clonotypes between healthy human individuals. This CDR3 is built from 18 residues. In germline, CDR1 is MNHNS, CDR2 SASEGT. Trimming shortened V by 4 bases and J by 6 bases, and 27 bases separated the two germline ends. Naive CD8 isolation took CD45RO-negative cells positively selected for CCR7 and excluded terminally differentiated effector memory CD45RA+ cells. Repertoires were generated with immunoSEQ multiplex PCR, while TCRdb's copy carries only in-frame clones and drops some. Of more than 2 million clones in the sample, 90% to 95% were seen once.

The specimen was naive CD8+ T cells from PBMCs. The chain employs TRBV6-1 and TRBJ1-2, with D possibly being TRBD1 (5 bases). This receptor was identified in a man between 18 and 29 years old in good health. Some clones in this sample may be carry-over from other donors' samples. The CDR3 DNA sequence: TGTGCCAGCAGTGGAGCGTACGAAGAAGTGACAGTCTCGGATGGCTACACCTTC. As protein: CASSGAYEEVTVSDGYTF.